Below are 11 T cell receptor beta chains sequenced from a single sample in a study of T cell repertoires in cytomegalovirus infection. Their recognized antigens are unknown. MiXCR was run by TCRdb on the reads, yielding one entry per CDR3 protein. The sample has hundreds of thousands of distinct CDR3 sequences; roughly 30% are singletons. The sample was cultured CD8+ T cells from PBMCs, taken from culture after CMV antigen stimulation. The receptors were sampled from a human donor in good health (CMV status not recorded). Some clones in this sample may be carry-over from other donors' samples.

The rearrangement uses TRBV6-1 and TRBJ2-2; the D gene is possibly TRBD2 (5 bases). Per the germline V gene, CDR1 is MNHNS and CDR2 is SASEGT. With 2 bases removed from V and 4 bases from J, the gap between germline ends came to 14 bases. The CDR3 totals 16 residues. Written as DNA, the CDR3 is TGTGCCAGCAGTGAATTCCTGGACTCGGGCACCGGGGAGCTGTTTTTT. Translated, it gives CASSEFLDSGTGELFF.

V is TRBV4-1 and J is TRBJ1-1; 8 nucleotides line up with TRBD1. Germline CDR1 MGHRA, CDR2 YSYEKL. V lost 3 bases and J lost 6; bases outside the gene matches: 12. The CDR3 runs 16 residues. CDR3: CASSHSPDRGSPEAFF. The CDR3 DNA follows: TGCGCCAGCAGCCACTCTCCCGACAGGGGTTCCCCTGAAGCTTTCTTT.

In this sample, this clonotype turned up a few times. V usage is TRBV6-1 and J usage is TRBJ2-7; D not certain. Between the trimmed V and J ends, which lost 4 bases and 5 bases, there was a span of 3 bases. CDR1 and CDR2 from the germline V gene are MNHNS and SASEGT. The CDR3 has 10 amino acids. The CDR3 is CASSGHEQYF. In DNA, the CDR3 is TGTGCCAGCAGTGGTCACGAGCAGTACTTC.

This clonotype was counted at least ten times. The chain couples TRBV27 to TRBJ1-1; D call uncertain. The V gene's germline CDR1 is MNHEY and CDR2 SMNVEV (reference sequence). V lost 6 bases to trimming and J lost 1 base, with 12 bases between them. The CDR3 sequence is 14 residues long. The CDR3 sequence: CASSLGGPNTEAFF. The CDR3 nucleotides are TGTGCCAGCAGCTTGGGCGGCCCGAACACTGAAGCTTTCTTT.

The DNA for the CDR3 is TGTGCCAGCAGTGCACGGACTAGTGGCTACGAGCAGTACGTC. It yields the protein CASSARTSGYEQYV. The rearrangement joins TRBV6-1 to TRBJ2-7; 7 bases align to TRBD2. Trimming cost V 4 bases and J 3 bases; bases outside gene matches: 6. The germline gives CDR1 MNHNS, CDR2 SASEGT. CDR3 length equals 14 residues.

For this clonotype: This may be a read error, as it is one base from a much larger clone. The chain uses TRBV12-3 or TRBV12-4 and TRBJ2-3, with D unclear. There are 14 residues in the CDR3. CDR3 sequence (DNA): TGTGCCAGCAGTTTTATATCCCCAGCAGATATGCAGTATTTT. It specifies CASSFISPADMQYF.

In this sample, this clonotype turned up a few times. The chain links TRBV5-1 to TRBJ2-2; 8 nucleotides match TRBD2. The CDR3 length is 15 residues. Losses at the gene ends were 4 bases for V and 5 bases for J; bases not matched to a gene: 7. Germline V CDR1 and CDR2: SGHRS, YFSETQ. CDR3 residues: CASSRGLVETGELFF. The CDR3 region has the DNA TGCGCCAGCAGCCGGGGACTAGTGGAGACCGGGGAGCTGTTTTTT.

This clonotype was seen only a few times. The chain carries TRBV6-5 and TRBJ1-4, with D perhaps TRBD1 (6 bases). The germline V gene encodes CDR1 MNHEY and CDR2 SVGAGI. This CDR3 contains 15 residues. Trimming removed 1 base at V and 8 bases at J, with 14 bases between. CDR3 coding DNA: TGTGCCAGCAGTTACTTGGGACACCAGGAGGAAAAACTGTTTTTT. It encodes CASSYLGHQEEKLFF.

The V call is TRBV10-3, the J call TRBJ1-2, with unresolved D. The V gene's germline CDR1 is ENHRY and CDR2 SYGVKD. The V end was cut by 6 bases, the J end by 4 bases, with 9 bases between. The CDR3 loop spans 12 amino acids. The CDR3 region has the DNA TGTGCCATCAGGGACGGCTCCTATGGCTACACCTTC. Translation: CAIRDGSYGYTF.

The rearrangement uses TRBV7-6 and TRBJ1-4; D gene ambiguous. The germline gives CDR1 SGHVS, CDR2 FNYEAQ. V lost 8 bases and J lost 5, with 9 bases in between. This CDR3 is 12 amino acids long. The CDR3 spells CASQSGNEKLFF. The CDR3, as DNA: TGTGCCAGCCAGTCGGGGAATGAAAAACTGTTTTTT.

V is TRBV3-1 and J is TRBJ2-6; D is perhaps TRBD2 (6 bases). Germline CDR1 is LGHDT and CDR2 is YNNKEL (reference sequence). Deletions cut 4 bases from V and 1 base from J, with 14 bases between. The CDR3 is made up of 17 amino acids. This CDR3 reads CASSLGKGLSGANVLTF. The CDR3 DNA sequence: TGTGCCAGCAGCCTAGGGAAGGGACTTTCTGGGGCCAACGTCCTGACTTTC.